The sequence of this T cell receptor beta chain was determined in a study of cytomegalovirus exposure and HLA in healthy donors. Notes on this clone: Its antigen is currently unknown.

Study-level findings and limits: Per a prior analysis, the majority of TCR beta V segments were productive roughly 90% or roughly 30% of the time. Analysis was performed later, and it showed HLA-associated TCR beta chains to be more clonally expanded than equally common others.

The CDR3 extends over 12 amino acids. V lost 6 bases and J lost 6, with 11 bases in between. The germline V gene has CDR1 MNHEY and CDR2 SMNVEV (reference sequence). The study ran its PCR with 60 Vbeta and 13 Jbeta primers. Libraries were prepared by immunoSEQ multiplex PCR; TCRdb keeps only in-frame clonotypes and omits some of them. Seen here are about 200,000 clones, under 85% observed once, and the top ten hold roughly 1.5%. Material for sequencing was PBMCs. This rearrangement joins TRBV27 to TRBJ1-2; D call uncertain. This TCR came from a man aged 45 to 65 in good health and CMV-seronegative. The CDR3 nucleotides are TGTGCCAGCAGGGAACCAGGAAATGGCTACACCTTC. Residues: CASREPGNGYTF.